These T cell receptor beta chains were read from a single sample in a study of vaccination and CD4 T cells after COVID-19. TCRdb independently ran MiXCR on the PCR reads; one entry per CDR3 protein. The sample records some 20,000 distinct CDR3 sequences, around 50% being singletons. These TCRs' antigens remain unknown. The sample was CD4+ T cells from blood, cultured in vitro. The receptors were gathered from a human donor who had recovered from COVID-19. CDR3s include the opening cysteine and the closing phenylalanine or tryptophan. The D gene is left open where the match is weak. Rows give clone size only sometimes, using once, few, many, or a class for an expanded clone.

J gene	clone size	D gene	V gene	CDR3 DNA	CDR3 protein
TRBJ2-7	NA	NA	TRBV20-1	TGCAGTGCTAGAGACCCGAGAATGGGGGGCGCACAGTACTTC	CSARDPRMGGAQYF
TRBJ2-5	NA	NA	TRBV29-1	TGCAGCGTTGAAAAGGTAGCTGCGGAGACCCAGTACTTC	CSVEKVAAETQYF
TRBJ2-7	few	NA	TRBV4-1	TGCGCCAGCAGCCAACTCGGGGGTCCTTACGAGCAGTACTTC	CASSQLGGPYEQYF
TRBJ2-1	few	TRBD2	TRBV20-1	TGCAGTGCTCGCCTGGGGACTAGCGGGAGCAATGAGCAGTTCTTC	CSARLGTSGSNEQFF
TRBJ2-7	NA	NA	TRBV29-1	TGCAGCGTCACGGTCGGGGGCTACGAGCAGTACTTC	CSVTVGGYEQYF
TRBJ2-1	NA	TRBD2	TRBV5-1	TGCGCCAGCAGCCGGAGGGGAGGGTCGGGCGATGAGCAGTTCTTC	CASSRRGGSGDEQFF
TRBJ2-2	NA	TRBD2	TRBV6-5	TGTGCCAGCAGTTACTCGGCGGTAGCGGGAGGGCCGGCCGGGGAGCTGTTTTTT	CASSYSAVAGGPAGELFF
TRBJ1-2	NA	NA	TRBV7-9	TGTGCCAGCAGCTTAGTAGGGGAGGATGGCTACACCTTC	CASSLVGEDGYTF
TRBJ2-3	NA	NA	TRBV5-1	TGCGCCAGCAGCCTTGGAAGACCGGGGGCAGATACGCAGTATTTT	CASSLGRPGADTQYF
TRBJ2-5	few	NA	TRBV10-3	TGTGCCAGCAGTAAGAACCAAGCCAGGGAAATCTTAGAGACCCAGTACTTC	CASSKNQAREILETQYF
TRBJ2-5	NA	TRBD2	TRBV30	TGTGCCTTAACCAGGGCGGGAGGTTATGAGACCCAGTACTTC	CALTRAGGYETQYF
TRBJ2-3	NA	TRBD1	TRBV20-1	TGCAGTGCCAATAGGACAGGGGTCCCCACAGATACGCAGTATTTT	CSANRTGVPTDTQYF
TRBJ2-4	NA	NA	TRBV28	TGTGCCAGCAGTACCACGGGGGCAAACATTCAGTACTTC	CASSTTGANIQYF
TRBJ1-3	NA	NA	TRBV19	TGTGCCAGTAGTACTTCTCGAAACACCATATATTTT	CASSTSRNTIYF
TRBJ1-1	NA	NA	TRBV6-1	TGTGCCAGCAGGGTCCGCGGGGTGAACACTGAAGCTTTCTTT	CASRVRGVNTEAFF
TRBJ2-7	NA	NA	TRBV6-1	TGTGCCAGCAGCACAGCCCTCTACGAGCAGTACTTC	CASSTALYEQYF
TRBJ1-1	NA	TRBD1	TRBV10-3	TGTGCCATCAGTGCAGAAGGCAGGGGGAAGAACACTGAAGCTTTCTTT	CAISAEGRGKNTEAFF
TRBJ2-6	NA	NA	TRBV6-1	TGTGCCAGCAGTCGACAGAGTAACGGGGCCAACGTCCTGACTTTC	CASSRQSNGANVLTF
TRBJ2-3	few	TRBD2	TRBV18	TGTGCCAGCTCACCAAGACTAGCGGGGTTGACAGATACGCAGTATTTT	CASSPRLAGLTDTQYF
TRBJ2-7	few	TRBD1	TRBV20-1	TGCAGTGCCCCCCCGGGACAGGGACCGTGGGAGCAGTACTTC	CSAPPGQGPWEQYF
TRBJ2-7	NA	TRBD1	TRBV7-2	TGTGCCAGCAGCTTAGAGGCGACAGGGCGTTCCTACGAGCAGTACTTC	CASSLEATGRSYEQYF
TRBJ2-6	NA	NA	TRBV7-9	TGTGCCAGCAGCTTAGCAGGGGCCCTCTCTGGGGCCAACGTCCTGACTTTC	CASSLAGALSGANVLTF
TRBJ1-2	few	NA	TRBV21-1	TGTGCCCGTCTGGAGAGGGAGGTCCCATTAAACTATGGCTACACCTTC	CARLEREVPLNYGYTF
TRBJ1-1	NA	NA	TRBV12-3/TRBV12-4	TGTGCCAGCAGTTTAGCAGGGAATCGGATGGATTTCTTT	CASSLAGNRMDFF
TRBJ2-6	once	TRBD1	TRBV30	TGTGCCTGGCGCTTCGGGACAGGGAACTCTGGGGCCAACGTCCTGACTTTC	CAWRFGTGNSGANVLTF
TRBJ1-5	NA	NA	TRBV6-5	TGTGCCAGCAGTTTGAAGGGGGTTAGCAATCAGCCCCAGCATTTT	CASSLKGVSNQPQHF
TRBJ2-3	NA	TRBD1	TRBV11-2	TGTGCCAGCAGCCTCGCCAGGACAGGGGGCGCAGATACGCAGTATTTT	CASSLARTGGADTQYF